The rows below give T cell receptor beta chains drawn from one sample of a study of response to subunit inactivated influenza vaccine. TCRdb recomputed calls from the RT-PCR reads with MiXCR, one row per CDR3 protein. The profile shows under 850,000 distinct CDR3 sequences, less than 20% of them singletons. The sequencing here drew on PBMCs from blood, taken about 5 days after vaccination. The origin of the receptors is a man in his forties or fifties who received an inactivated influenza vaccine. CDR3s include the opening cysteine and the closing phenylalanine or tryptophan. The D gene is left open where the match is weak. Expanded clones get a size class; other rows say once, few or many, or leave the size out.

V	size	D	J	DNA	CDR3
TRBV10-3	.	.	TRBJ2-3	TGTGCCACCACTCCCTCTCTGGAGCCGGGTCCGGGAATAGATACGCAGTATTTT	CATTPSLEPGPGIDTQYF
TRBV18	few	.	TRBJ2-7	TGTGCCAGCTCACGAGGGCCCGACTGGGAGCAGTACTTC	CASSRGPDWEQYF
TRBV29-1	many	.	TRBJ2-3	TGCAGCGTTGAGTCAGGGGCTACGCAGTATTTT	CSVESGATQYF
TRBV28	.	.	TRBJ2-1	TGTGCCAGCAGTTTAGGGCAGGGGTATAACAATGAGCAGTTCTTC	CASSLGQGYNNEQFF
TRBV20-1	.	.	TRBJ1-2	TGCAGTGCCACGGGAGCAGCAAGAGGGATTGGGGGCTACACCTTC	CSATGAARGIGGYTF
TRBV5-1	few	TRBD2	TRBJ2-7	TGCGCCAGCAGCTTGGAGAGCGGGGCCGCGTACGAGCAGTACTTC	CASSLESGAAYEQYF
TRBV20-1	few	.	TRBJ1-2	TGCAGTGCCATAGGGGGGGAAAGCTACACCTTC	CSAIGGESYTF
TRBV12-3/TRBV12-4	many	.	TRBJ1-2	TGTGCCAGCAGTCCTCAGGGAAACTATGGCTACACCTTC	CASSPQGNYGYTF
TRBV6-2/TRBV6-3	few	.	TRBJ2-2	TGTGCCACGGACGCTGGGTTTCGTTCCGGGGAGCTGTTTTTT	CATDAGFRSGELFF
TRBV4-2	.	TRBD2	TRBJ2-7	TGTGCCAGCAGCCAAGATCTAGCGGGGGGTTACTACGAGCAGTACTTC	CASSQDLAGGYYEQYF
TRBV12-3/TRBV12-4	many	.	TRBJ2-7	TGTGCCAGCAGTTTCCAGATGCTCTCCTACGAGCAGTACTTC	CASSFQMLSYEQYF
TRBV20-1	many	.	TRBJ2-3	TGCAGTGCTAGGATGGGCGGATCCACAGATACGCAGTATTTT	CSARMGGSTDTQYF
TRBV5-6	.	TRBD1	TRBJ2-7	TGTGCCAGCAGCCCCCCGGGACAGGGTTTGGAGTACTTC	CASSPPGQGLEYF
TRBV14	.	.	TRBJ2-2	TGTGCCAGCAGCCAAGAGGTACAGGCCAACACCGGGGAGCTGTTTTTT	CASSQEVQANTGELFF
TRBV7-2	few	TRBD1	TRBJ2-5	TGTGCCACCAACACGAACAGGGGAGAGACCCAGTACTTC	CATNTNRGETQYF
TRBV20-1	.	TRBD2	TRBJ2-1	TGCAGTGCCAGGGACTACCAATCCTACAATGAGCAGTTCTTC	CSARDYQSYNEQFF
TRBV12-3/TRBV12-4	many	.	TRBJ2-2	TGTGCCAGCATACACCCGAACACCGGGGAGCTGTTTTTT	CASIHPNTGELFF
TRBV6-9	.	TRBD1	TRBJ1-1	TGTGCCAGCACCCCCCCGACAGGGATTCTCTCTGAAGCTTTCTTT	CASTPPTGILSEAFF
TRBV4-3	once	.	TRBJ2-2	TGCGCCAGCAGCCGGGAGGACAGCGGGGAGCTGTTTTTT	CASSREDSGELFF
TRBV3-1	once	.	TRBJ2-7	TGTGCCAGCAGCCAAGATACGGGGGTACGTATGGAAGACTACGAGCAGTACTTC	CASSQDTGVRMEDYEQYF
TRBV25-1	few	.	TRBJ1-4	TGTGCCAGCAGTGTGGGTCGGGTAGCTAATGAAAAACTGTTTTTT	CASSVGRVANEKLFF
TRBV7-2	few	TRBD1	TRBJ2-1	TGTGCCAGCAGCTGGACAGGGAGCTCCTACAATGAGCAGTTCTTC	CASSWTGSSYNEQFF
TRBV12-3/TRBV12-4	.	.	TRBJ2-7	TGTGCCAGCAGTTTCTTCGGGGGCATAGTGGACGAGCAGTACTTC	CASSFFGGIVDEQYF
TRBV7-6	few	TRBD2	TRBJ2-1	TGTGCCAGCAGCTCCGCACTAGCGAGCAATGAGCAGTTCTTC	CASSSALASNEQFF
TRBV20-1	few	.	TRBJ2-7	TGCAGTGCTTCCCAGGGGTGGGAGCAGTACTTC	CSASQGWEQYF
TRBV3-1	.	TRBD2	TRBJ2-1	TGTGCCAGCAGCCTAGCGGGAGTAAGAGCGGATGAGCAGTTCTTC	CASSLAGVRADEQFF
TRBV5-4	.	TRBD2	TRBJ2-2	TGTGCCAGCAGCCTACCCGGGAGCGGGGGGAACACCGGGGAGCTGTTTTTT	CASSLPGSGGNTGELFF
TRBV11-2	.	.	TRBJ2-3	TGTGCCAGCAGCGGGGGAGTAGATACGCAGTATTTT	CASSGGVDTQYF
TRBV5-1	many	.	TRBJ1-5	TGCGCCAGCAGCTTGGGACAATATAGCAATCAGCCCCAGCATTTT	CASSLGQYSNQPQHF
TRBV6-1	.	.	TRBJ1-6	TGTGCCAGCAGTGAGGCAGGGGTTTCACCCCTCCACTTT	CASSEAGVSPLHF
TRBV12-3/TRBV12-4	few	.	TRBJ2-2	TGTGCCAGCAGGATTAAGACAGTCCTGAACACCGGGGAGCTGTTTTTT	CASRIKTVLNTGELFF
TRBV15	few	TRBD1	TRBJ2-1	TGTGCCACCAGCAGGGGACAGGGAAGTTACAATGAGCAGTTCTTC	CATSRGQGSYNEQFF
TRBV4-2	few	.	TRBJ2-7	TGTGCCAGCAGCCAAGGCGGGGACTACGAGCAGTACTTC	CASSQGGDYEQYF
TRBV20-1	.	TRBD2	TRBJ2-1	TGCAGTGCCTTTTTGCGGGAGTGGACCAATCCGAAGTTCTTC	CSAFLREWTNPKFF
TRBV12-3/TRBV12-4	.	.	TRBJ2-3	TGTGCCAGCAGTTTACTTGGGGGCCGAACAGATACGCAGTATTTT	CASSLLGGRTDTQYF
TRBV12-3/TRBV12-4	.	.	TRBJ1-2	TGTGCCAGCAGTCTATGGACACTGAACGACAGGATCGGCTACACCTTC	CASSLWTLNDRIGYTF
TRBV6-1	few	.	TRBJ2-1	TGTGCCAGCAGACCCGGGGGCGTGGCCTACAATGAGCAGTTCTTC	CASRPGGVAYNEQFF
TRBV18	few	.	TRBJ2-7	TGTGCCAGCTCACCCCTTTTAGAGGTGAAGCAGTACTTC	CASSPLLEVKQYF
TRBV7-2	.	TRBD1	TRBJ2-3	TGTGCCAGCAGCCGGAGGACAGGGGGTTCAGATACGCAGTATTTT	CASSRRTGGSDTQYF
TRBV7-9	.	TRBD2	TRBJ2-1	TGTGCCAGCAGCTTATTGTCGGAGGGACTAGAGCAGTTCTTC	CASSLLSEGLEQFF
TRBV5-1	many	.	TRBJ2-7	TGCGCCAGCAGCCAGCAGGGGGGGCGAGAGCAGTACTTC	CASSQQGGREQYF